Listed below are T cell receptor beta chains from one sample, sequenced in a study of blood T cell repertoires in COVID-19. Here immunoSEQ multiplex PCR was the method, and the copy in TCRdb shows in-frame clones only, minus some. The data hold fewer than 80,000 clones, with about 80% observed a single time. The sequenced material came from peripheral blood. These TCRs come from a man aged 60 to 75 with COVID-19, enrolled during active disease. The CDR3 runs from the conserved cysteine through the conserved F or W. The D gene is left open where the match is weak. Size tells how often a clone was seen (once, few, many) or the class of an expanded clone, and some rows leave it out.

NA,NA,TRBJ2-7,TRBV29-1,CSVERGGRYEQYF,TGCAGCGTTGAAAGGGGCGGACGCTACGAGCAGTACTTC
TRBD1,NA,TRBJ2-5,TRBV5-1,CASKEQGARETQYF,TGCGCCAGCAAAGAACAGGGGGCAAGAGAGACCCAGTACTTC
NA,NA,TRBJ1-4,TRBV7-9,CASSHVRGRHFELFF,TGTGCCAGCAGCCACGTTAGGGGCCGACATTTCGAACTGTTTTTT
NA,NA,TRBJ1-1,TRBV5-1,CASSSWGVSTEAFF,TGCGCCAGCAGCTCCTGGGGGGTGAGCACTGAAGCTTTCTTT
TRBD2,NA,TRBJ2-2,TRBV5-6,CASSWGLAENTGELFF,TGTGCCAGCAGCTGGGGACTAGCGGAGAACACCGGGGAGCTGTTTTTT
TRBD2,NA,TRBJ2-1,TRBV5-4,CASSPRTSGFYNEQFF,TGTGCCAGCAGCCCGCGGACTAGCGGGTTCTACAATGAGCAGTTCTTC
NA,NA,TRBJ2-7,TRBV19,CASSISGEYSYEQYF,TGTGCCAGTAGTATCTCAGGGGAGTATTCCTACGAGCAGTACTTC
NA,NA,TRBJ1-2,TRBV6-5,CASSYGPQVPTGYTF,TGTGCCAGCAGTTATGGCCCACAGGTACCTACTGGCTACACCTTC
NA,NA,TRBJ2-1,TRBV6-5,CASSYSAAAAGEQFF,TGTGCCAGCAGTTATTCCGCCGCCGCGGCGGGTGAGCAGTTCTTC
TRBD2,NA,TRBJ2-3,TRBV5-4,CAVSRLAGGPSTDTQYF,TGTGCCGTCTCCCGACTAGCGGGGGGCCCTAGCACAGATACGCAGTATTTT
TRBD2,NA,TRBJ2-3,TRBV9,CASSETSGGTGGTDTQYF,TGTGCCAGCAGCGAGACTAGCGGGGGGACGGGGGGCACAGATACGCAGTATTTT
TRBD1,few,TRBJ2-2,TRBV6-5,CANRDREESGELFF,TGTGCCAACCGGGACAGGGAAGAATCCGGGGAGCTGTTTTTT
NA,NA,TRBJ2-1,TRBV3-1/TRBV3-2,CASSQIGANNEQFF,TGTGCCAGCAGCCAAATCGGAGCGAACAATGAGCAGTTCTTC
TRBD2,NA,TRBJ2-3,TRBV5-4,CASSSVSGTADTQYF,TGTGCCAGCAGCTCCGTGAGCGGGACGGCAGATACGCAGTATTTT
NA,once,TRBJ2-4,TRBV5-1,CASSSGVVSKNIQYF,TGCGCCAGCAGTTCCGGGGTCGTAAGCAAAAACATTCAGTACTTC
NA,NA,TRBJ2-1,TRBV11-2,CASSWGGYNEQFF,TGTGCCAGCAGCTGGGGAGGTTACAATGAGCAGTTCTTC
NA,NA,TRBJ1-1,TRBV6-6,CASSQIDRNTEAFF,TGTGCCAGCAGTCAGATCGACAGGAACACTGAAGCTTTCTTT
TRBD1,NA,TRBJ2-2,TRBV13,CASSSPGSPGQGSDGELFF,TGTGCCAGCAGCTCACCCGGGTCCCCGGGACAGGGGTCGGACGGGGAGCTGTTTTTT
TRBD1,NA,TRBJ1-1,TRBV11-3,CASSFAGTGTEAFF,TGTGCCAGCAGCTTCGCCGGGACAGGGACTGAAGCTTTCTTT
TRBD1,NA,TRBJ1-5,TRBV19,CASSLDRAVQPQHF,TGTGCCAGTAGTCTCGACAGGGCCGTTCAGCCCCAGCATTTT
NA,NA,TRBJ2-3,TRBV11-3,CASSLDQEATDTQYF,TGTGCCAGCAGCTTAGATCAAGAGGCCACAGATACGCAGTATTTT
NA,few,TRBJ2-1,TRBV4-1,CASRVELASHEQFF,TGCGCCAGCAGGGTCGAGCTAGCAAGTCATGAGCAGTTCTTC
NA,few,TRBJ2-7,TRBV30,CAWSPDSLGEQYF,TGTGCCTGGAGTCCAGACAGCCTGGGTGAGCAGTACTTC
TRBD2,NA,TRBJ2-1,TRBV10-1,CASSGSGGSSYNEQFF,TGCGCCAGCAGTGGGAGCGGCGGGAGCTCCTACAATGAGCAGTTCTTC
NA,NA,TRBJ1-4,TRBV19,CASSIDPGRGEKLFF,TGTGCCAGTAGTATAGATCCCGGCAGGGGTGAAAAACTGTTTTTT
TRBD1,NA,TRBJ1-4,TRBV19,CASTSGGQDNEKLFF,TGTGCCAGTACGTCAGGGGGACAGGATAATGAAAAACTGTTTTTT
NA,few,TRBJ2-3,TRBV18,CASSHSSTDTQYF,TGTGCCAGCTCACACTCCAGCACAGATACGCAGTATTTT